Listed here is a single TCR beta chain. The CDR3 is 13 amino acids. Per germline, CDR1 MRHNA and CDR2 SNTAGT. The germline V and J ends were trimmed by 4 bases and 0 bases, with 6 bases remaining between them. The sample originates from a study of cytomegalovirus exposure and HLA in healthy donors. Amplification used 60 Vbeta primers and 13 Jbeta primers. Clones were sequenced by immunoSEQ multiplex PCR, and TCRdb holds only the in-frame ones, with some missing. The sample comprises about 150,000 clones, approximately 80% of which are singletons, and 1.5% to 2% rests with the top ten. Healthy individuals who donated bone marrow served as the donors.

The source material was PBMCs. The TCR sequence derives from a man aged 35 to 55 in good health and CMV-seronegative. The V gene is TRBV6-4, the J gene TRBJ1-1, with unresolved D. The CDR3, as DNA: TGTGCCAGCAGTGCCCACATGAACACTGAAGCTTTCTTT. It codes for CASSAHMNTEAFF.